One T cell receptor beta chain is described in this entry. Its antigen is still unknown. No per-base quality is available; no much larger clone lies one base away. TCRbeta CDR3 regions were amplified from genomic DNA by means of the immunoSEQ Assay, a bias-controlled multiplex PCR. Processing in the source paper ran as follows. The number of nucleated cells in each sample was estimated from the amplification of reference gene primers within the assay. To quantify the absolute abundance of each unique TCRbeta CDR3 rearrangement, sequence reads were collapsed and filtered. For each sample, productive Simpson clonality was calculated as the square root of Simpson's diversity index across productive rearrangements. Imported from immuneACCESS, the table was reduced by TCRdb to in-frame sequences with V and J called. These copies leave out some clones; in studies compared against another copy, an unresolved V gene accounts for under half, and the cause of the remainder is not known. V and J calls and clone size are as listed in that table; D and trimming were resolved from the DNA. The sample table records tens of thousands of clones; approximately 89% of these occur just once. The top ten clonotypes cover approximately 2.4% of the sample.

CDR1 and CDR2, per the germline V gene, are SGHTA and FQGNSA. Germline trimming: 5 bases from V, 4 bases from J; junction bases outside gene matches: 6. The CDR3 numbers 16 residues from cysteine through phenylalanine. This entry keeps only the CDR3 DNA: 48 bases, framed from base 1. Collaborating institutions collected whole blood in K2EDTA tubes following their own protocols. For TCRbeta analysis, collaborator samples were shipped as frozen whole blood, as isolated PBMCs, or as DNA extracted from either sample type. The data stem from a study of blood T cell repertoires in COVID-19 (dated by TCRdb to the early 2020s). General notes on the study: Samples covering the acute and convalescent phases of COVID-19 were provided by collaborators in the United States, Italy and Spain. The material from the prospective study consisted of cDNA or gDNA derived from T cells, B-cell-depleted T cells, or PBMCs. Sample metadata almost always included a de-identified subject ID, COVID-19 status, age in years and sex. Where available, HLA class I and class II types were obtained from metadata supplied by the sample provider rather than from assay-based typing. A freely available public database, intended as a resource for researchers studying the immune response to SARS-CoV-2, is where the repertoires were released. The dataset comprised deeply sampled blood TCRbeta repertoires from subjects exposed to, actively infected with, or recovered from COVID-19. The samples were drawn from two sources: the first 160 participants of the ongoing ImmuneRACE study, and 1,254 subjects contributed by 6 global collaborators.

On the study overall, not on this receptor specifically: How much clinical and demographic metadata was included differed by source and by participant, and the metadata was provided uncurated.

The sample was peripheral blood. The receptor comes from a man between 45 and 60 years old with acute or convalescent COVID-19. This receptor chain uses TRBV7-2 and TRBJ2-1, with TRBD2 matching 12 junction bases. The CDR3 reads CASSLTGTSGYNEQFF. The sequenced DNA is TGTGCCAGCAGCCTCACCGGGACTAGCGGGTACAATGAGCAGTTCTTC.